This paragraph reports one T cell receptor beta chain. The target antigen is unknown. Time point of the sample: pre-treatment sample, taken before nivolumab and TIL therapy. Enrollment ran from 2017 to January 2020. The data were obtained in a study of TIL therapy for anti-PD-1-resistant metastatic lung cancer. Overall study context: Tumors had a median PD-L1 proportion score of 5% to 6.5%. Half of patients were current or former smokers.

Germline trimming cut 4 bases from V and 7 bases from J; bases unmatched to any gene: 7. The CDR3 covers 14 residues. The V gene's germline CDR1 is MGHRA and CDR2 YSYEKL. The libraries were made with immunoSEQ v3. Clones were sequenced by immunoSEQ multiplex PCR, and TCRdb holds only the in-frame ones, with some missing. The data hold 50,000 or so clones, with less than 80% observed a single time. General study results and limits: Treatment-naive, never-smoker and oncogene-addicted patients were overrepresented in this highly selected cohort.

The sample in question was blood, obtained at baseline. The chain uses TRBV4-1 and TRBJ1-2; TRBD1 aligns across 9 bases. This receptor was identified in a woman aged 30 to 85 with non-small cell lung cancer. The CDR3 DNA reads as TGCGCCAGCAGCCCGTCAACAGGGGGCTTTGGCTACACCTTC. Its protein is CASSPSTGGFGYTF.